The 14 T cell receptor beta chains below all came from one sample that was sequenced in a study of regulatory T cells in long-lasting Graves disease. The sample's time point: persistent/refractory GD, antithyroid drugs over 5 years with positive TRAb. From RNA extracted from PBMCs, the TCR library was made. TCR beta libraries were built with iRepertoire HTBI primers and Arm-PCR of CDR3 regions. TCRdb fed the multiplex PCR reads into MiXCR, producing one record per CDR3 protein. Seen here are hundreds of thousands of distinct CDR3 sequences, 20% observed once, and the top ten hold less than 30%. The specimen comprised peripheral blood mononuclear cells (PBMCs), sampled when the disease was refractory, from a patient treated with antithyroid drugs. All receptors derive from a female donor with Graves disease.

This clonotype was seen repeatedly, ten times or more. The chain combines TRBV28 with TRBJ1-2, with D possibly being TRBD1 (5 bases). The CDR3 runs to 12 residues. Germline assignment: CDR1 MDHEN and CDR2 SYDVKM. V shed 6 bases and J shed 6 bases, with 11 bases lying between them. The CDR3 nucleotides are TGTGCCAGCAGGCTTCAGACAGATGGCTACACCTTC. Its translation: CASRLQTDGYTF.

This clonotype was seen more than once but under ten times. This chain uses TRBV27 with TRBJ2-3; maybe TRBD2 (6 bases). Trimming took off 4 bases at V and 6 bases at J, with 23 bases between the two ends. The CDR3 consists of 17 residues. The germline CDR1 and CDR2 sequences are MNHEY and SMNVEV (reference sequence). CDR3 loop: CASSYEISGPLLDTQYF. For the CDR3, the DNA is TGTGCCAGCAGTTACGAGATAAGCGGGCCGTTACTGGATACGCAGTATTTT.

This clonotype appeared many times. The CDR3, as DNA: TGTGCCAGCAAAAGGCCGGGGGGCAATCAGCCCCAGCATTTT. Translating it yields CASKRPGGNQPQHF. The rearrangement joins TRBV6-1 to TRBJ1-5; possibly TRBD1 for D (5 bases). Between the trimmed V and J ends, which lost 7 bases and 2 bases, there was a span of 12 bases. The germline V gene encodes CDR1 MNHNS and CDR2 SASEGT. This CDR3 contains 14 residues.

This clonotype was seen only a few times. This chain joins TRBV19 and TRBJ1-1; the D is unclear. This CDR3 region has 15 residues. V was trimmed by 0 bases and J by 0 bases, leaving 8 bases between them. Germline V gene sequence: CDR1 LNHDA, CDR2 SQIVND (reference sequence). The DNA for the CDR3 is TGTGCCAGTAGTATAGATCTGGGAGTGAACACTGAAGCTTTCTTT. Translating gives CASSIDLGVNTEAFF.

Many counts were recorded for this clonotype. The J gene is TRBJ1-1, the V gene TRBV6-1, with D uncertain. The CDR3 length is 13 residues. The germline gives CDR1 MNHNS, CDR2 SASEGT. Trimming took off 7 bases at V and 1 base at J, with 10 bases between the two ends. The DNA of the CDR3 is TGTGCCAGCAAGGCAGGACCGAACACTGAAGCTTTCTTT. It encodes CASKAGPNTEAFF.

V is TRBV6-2 or TRBV6-3 and J is TRBJ2-3; TRBD2 might be the D (6 bases). The V and J ends lost 0 bases and 4 bases respectively, with 29 bases between them. This CDR3 spans 21 amino acids. CDR1 is MNHEY and CDR2 is SVGEGT in the germline V gene. The CDR3 nucleotides read TGTGCCAGCAGTTACTCGAAGCTGGGGGGTTTTGGCAGGCGATACGCAGATACGCAGTATTTT. This sequence encodes CASSYSKLGGFGRRYADTQYF.

In its sample, this clonotype was seen a few times. CDR3 protein: CASSAEGRDNTEAFF. CDR3 bases: TGTGCCAGCAGCGCCGAGGGTAGGGATAACACTGAAGCTTTCTTT. The rearrangement joins TRBV9 to TRBJ1-1, with D hard to call. CDR1 is SGDLS and CDR2 is YYNGEE in the germline V gene. The CDR3 loop spans 15 amino acids. V gave up 3 bases and J gave up 2 bases, with 14 bases separating them.

This clonotype was observed at least ten times. The chain employs TRBV12-3 or TRBV12-4 and TRBJ2-2; D remains ambiguous. Trimming took off 3 bases at V and 4 bases at J, with 12 bases between the two ends. The CDR3 is made up of 15 amino acids. The CDR3 loop reads CASSLLLQPTGELFF. Here the CDR3 DNA reads TGTGCCAGCAGTTTGCTACTGCAGCCCACCGGGGAGCTGTTTTTT.

The chain joins TRBV3-1 to TRBJ2-2; D may be TRBD1 or TRBD2 (5 bases each). This CDR3 region has 15 residues. From germline, CDR1 is LGHDT and CDR2 YNNKEL (reference sequence). V was cut by 2 bases and J by 4 bases, with 11 bases left in between. CDR3 nucleotide sequence: TGTGCCAGCAGCCAACCCGGGGCCATCACCGGGGAGCTGTTTTTT. The encoded protein is CASSQPGAITGELFF.

The rearrangement uses TRBV4-3 and TRBJ1-1; D unclear. V was pared by 3 bases and J by 1 base, with 9 bases between. The CDR3 covers 14 residues. CDR1 LGHNA and CDR2 YSLEER come from the germline V gene. CDR3 sequence (DNA): TGCGCCAGCAGCCAGAGCGGAAAGAACACTGAAGCTTTCTTT. The encoded protein is CASSQSGKNTEAFF.

This clonotype has a count of ten or more. The chain combines TRBV28 with TRBJ2-7, with 7 bases identical to TRBD1. Germline V CDR1 and CDR2: MDHEN, SYDVKM. V dropped 2 bases and J dropped 3; count of bases not matched to a gene: 7. The CDR3 is 15 amino acids. Here the CDR3 DNA reads TGTGCCAGCAGTTTACCCGGGACAGCCAACTACGAGCAGTACTTC. Translation: CASSLPGTANYEQYF. The full variable domain, in which reference TRBV28 and TRBJ2-7 provide the parts outside the CDR3, is DVKVTQSSRYLVKRTGEKVFLECVQDMDHENMFWYRQDPGLGLRLIYFSYDVKMKEKGDIPEGYSVSREKKERFSLILESASTNQTSMYLCASSLPGTANYEQYFGPGTRLTVT.

This clonotype came up many times. The gene calls are TRBV2 and TRBJ2-2; D is possibly TRBD2 (7 bases). This CDR3 is 15 amino acids long. V was shortened by 6 bases and J by 7 bases, with 18 bases between the two germline ends. Germline V lookup: CDR1 SNHLY, CDR2 FYNNEI. The CDR3 nucleotides read TGTGCCAGCAGGGCACGAGGGGGGGATATCGGGGAGCTGTTTTTT. It yields the protein CASRARGGDIGELFF.

This clonotype appeared many times. CDR3 amino acids: CSAPLRGANEKLFF. DNA of the CDR3: TGCAGTGCTCCCCTCAGGGGAGCTAATGAAAAACTGTTTTTT. This chain uses TRBV20-1 with TRBJ1-4, with D tentatively TRBD1 (6 bases). CDR1 and CDR2 (germline): DFQATT, SNEGSKA (reference sequence). The CDR3 is made up of 14 amino acids. The ends were cut back, 5 bases at V and 3 bases at J, with 13 bases in the middle.

This clonotype was picked up a small number of times. The CDR3 spells CASSTGGGEQPQHF. CDR3 sequence (DNA): TGTGCCAGTAGTACAGGGGGCGGGGAACAGCCCCAGCATTTT. The chain carries TRBV19 and TRBJ1-5; the match to TRBD1 covers 8 bases. The CDR3 is made up of 14 amino acids. The trim removed 4 bases at V and 7 bases at J, leaving 6 bases unmatched. CDR1 and CDR2 (germline): LNHDA, SQIVND (reference sequence).